This T cell receptor (beta chain) stems from a study of blood T cell repertoires in COVID-19. Study-wide background: Samples representing acute and convalescent COVID-19 were sourced from the United States, Italy and Spain. Sample material is recorded as cDNA or gDNA derived from T cells, B-cell-depleted T cells, or PBMCs.

Authors' processing steps: Reference gene primer amplification yielded estimated nucleated cell counts. Assay used: immunoSEQ multiplex PCR; TCRdb lists only in-frame clones, some missing. The V and J calls and the clone size are those of that table, but D and trimming were determined from the DNA. The sample yields about 250,000 clones, around 85% seen once. This CDR3 is built from 13 residues. V shed 6 bases and J shed 4 bases, with 10 bases lying between them. Germline V gene sequence: CDR1 KGHSH, CDR2 LQKENI. The TCR sequence derives from a woman aged 60 to 75 with active or convalescent COVID-19. The chain employs TRBV18 and TRBJ1-5; no definite D call. The specimen was peripheral blood. DNA of the CDR3: TGTGCCAGCTCGCGACTTAGAAATCAGCCCCAGCATTTT. Its protein product is CASSRLRNQPQHF. Based on the CDR3 plus reference TRBV18 and TRBJ1-5, the full variable domain is NAGVMQNPRHLVRRRGQEARLRCSPMKGHSHVYWYRQLPEEGLKFMVYLQKENIIDESGMPKERFSAEFPKEGPSILRIQQVVRGDSAAYFCASSRLRNQPQHFGDGTRLSIL.